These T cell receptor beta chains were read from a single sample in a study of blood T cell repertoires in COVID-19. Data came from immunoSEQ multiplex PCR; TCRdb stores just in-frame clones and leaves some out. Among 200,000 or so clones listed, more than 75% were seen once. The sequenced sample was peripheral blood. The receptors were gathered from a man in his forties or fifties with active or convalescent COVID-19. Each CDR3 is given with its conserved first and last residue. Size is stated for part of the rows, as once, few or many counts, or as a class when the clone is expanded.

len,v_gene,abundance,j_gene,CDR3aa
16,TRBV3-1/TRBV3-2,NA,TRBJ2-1,CASSQEPTGPNNEQFF
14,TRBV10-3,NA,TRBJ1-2,CAISPVLTADGYTF
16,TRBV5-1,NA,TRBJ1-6,CASSSGTGVDNSPLHF
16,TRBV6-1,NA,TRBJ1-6,CASSEGVGQGNSPLHF
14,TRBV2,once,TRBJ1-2,CASSDRDILYGYTF
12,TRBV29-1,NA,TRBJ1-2,CSVAGNNYGYTF
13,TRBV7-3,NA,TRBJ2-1,CASSGQGANEQFF
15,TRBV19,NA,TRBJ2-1,CASSIGSGGYYEQFF
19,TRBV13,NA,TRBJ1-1,CASSLEGTGGAGPGTEAFF
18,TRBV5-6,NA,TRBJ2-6,CASSLVGQGAWGANVLTF
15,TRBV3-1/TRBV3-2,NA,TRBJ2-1,CASSHLSQGLGEQFF
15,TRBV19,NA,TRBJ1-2,CASSRTGATNYGYTF
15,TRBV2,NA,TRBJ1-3,CASSEWVRIGNTIYF
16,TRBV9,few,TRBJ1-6,CASSSYSAGDNSPLHF
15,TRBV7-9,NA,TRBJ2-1,CASSPAGTSYNEQFF
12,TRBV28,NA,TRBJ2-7,CASSIQGAVQYF
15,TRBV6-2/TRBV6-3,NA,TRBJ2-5,CASSIRTSGLETQYF
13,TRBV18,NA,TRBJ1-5,CASSPTGNQPQHF
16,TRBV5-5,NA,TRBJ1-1,CASSLDPGGFNTEAFF
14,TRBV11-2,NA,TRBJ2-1,CASSLVGRREGRIF
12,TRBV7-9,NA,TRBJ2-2,CASSIQGRELFF
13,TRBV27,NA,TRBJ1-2,CASSPGTDYGYTF
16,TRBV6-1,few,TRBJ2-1,CASSVQQGAGSNEQFF
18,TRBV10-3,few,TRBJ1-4,CAISESTLRGTRNEKLFF
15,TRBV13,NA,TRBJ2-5,CASSPTTGIQETQYF
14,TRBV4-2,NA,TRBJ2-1,CASSQGGLAYEQFF
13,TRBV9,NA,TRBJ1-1,CASSPSTGTEAFF
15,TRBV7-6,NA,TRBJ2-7,CASSLGFKSSYEQYF
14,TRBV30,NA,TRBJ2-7,CAWSVGARFDEQYF
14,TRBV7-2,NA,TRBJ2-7,CASSWGLADYEQYF
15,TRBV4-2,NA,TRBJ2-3,CASSQMTSHTDTQYF
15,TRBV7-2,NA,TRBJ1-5,CASSLGGVLNQPQHF
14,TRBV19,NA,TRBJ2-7,CASAPAGSSYEQYF
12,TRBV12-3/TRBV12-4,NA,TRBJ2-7,CASSPTIREQYF
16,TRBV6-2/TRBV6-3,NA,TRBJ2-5,CASSYGASYPGETQYF
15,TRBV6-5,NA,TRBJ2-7,CATSPRRGGPYEQYF
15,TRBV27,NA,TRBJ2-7,CASAQEINTSYEQYF
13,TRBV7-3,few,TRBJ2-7,CASSPGTGREQYF
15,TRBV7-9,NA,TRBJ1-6,CASRIQGAYNSPLHF
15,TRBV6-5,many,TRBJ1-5,CASSYSGGGGQPQHF
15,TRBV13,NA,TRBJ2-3,CASSLGRGDTDTQYF
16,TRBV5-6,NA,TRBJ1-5,CASSLAARGLYQPQHF
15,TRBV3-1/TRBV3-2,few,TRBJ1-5,CASSQGSISRQPQHF
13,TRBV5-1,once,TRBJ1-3,CASSSDRGNTIYF
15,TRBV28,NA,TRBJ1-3,CASSAGTDSGNTIYF
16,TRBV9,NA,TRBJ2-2,CASSVVGGGTTGELFF
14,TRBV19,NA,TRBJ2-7,CASSMGRGGYEQYF
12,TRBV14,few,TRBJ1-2,CASSQDWRGYTF
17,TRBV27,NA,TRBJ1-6,CASSADRGPSYNSPLHF
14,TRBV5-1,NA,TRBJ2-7,CASSGTSGGPEQYF